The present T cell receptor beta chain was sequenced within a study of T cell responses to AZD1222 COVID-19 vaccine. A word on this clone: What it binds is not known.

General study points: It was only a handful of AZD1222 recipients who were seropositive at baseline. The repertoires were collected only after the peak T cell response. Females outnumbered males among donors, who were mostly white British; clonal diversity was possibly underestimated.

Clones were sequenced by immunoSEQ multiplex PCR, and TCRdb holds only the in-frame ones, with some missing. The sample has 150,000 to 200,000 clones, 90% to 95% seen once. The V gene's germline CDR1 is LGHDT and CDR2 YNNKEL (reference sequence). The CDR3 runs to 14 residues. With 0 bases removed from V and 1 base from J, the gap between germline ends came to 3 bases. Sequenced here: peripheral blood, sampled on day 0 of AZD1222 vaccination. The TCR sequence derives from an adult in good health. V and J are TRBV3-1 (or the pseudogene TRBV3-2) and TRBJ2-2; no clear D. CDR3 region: CASSQDLNTGELFF. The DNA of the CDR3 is TGTGCCAGCAGCCAAGACTTGAACACCGGGGAGCTGTTTTTT.